This T cell receptor (beta chain) was identified in a study of glioma-infiltrating T cells (dated by TCRdb to between 2015 and 2016). For the wider study: Low-grade gliomas were represented by WHO grade II oligodendrogliomas or astrocytomas, and glioblastomas were represented by WHO grade IV tumors that were sampled at initial rather than recurrent diagnosis. To gauge divergence between tissue and blood T-cell populations, every tissue-infiltrating repertoire was compared against the peripheral blood repertoire from the same patient. Sequencing coverage of 4.5- to 10-fold of roughly 1 million peripheral T cells was targeted for blood libraries. Dexamethasone was administered to glioma patients for six or fewer days before surgery. The study sequenced TCR alpha- and beta-chain repertoires from glioma tissue, from non-neoplastic brain tissue and from matched peripheral blood mononuclear cells. Three low-grade glioma patients, roughly eight primary glioblastoma patients, and three non-glioma patients who contributed non-neoplastic brain tissue made up the paired cohort.

Surgical brain or tumor specimens were cryofrozen in liquid nitrogen immediately after resection, and peripheral blood cells were collected concurrently. Concerning this clonotype: Its antigen is currently not known. Qualities for individual bases were not recorded, and no much larger clone is one base off.

The CDR3 covers 17 residues, taking in both the cysteine and the phenylalanine. Solely the CDR3 DNA is kept, with 51 bases framed from the first base. Germline trimming: 8 bases from V, 2 bases from J; junction bases outside gene matches: 12. Summary of the overall study and its limitations: A signature set of shared blood CDR3 motifs marked patients with low tissue-blood divergence and was depleted in highly divergent patients. Only a very small number of CDR3 sequences turned up in both tissue and blood, a result put down to high CDR3 diversity combined with limited sampling. In non-neoplastic patients, VJ-independent divergence between tissue and blood fell below expectation, whereas in all gliomas, and especially in low-grade gliomas, the divergence rose above expectation. Small numbers underpinned the group comparisons: 7 to 9 glioblastoma patients, three low-grade glioma patients and three non-neoplastic patients.

TCR alpha and beta CDR3 regions were amplified with the iRepertoire nested amplicon-rescue multiplex PCR (arm-PCR) platform from RNA. For one-step reverse transcription and amplification, 100-400 ng of tissue mRNA or PBMC total RNA was used as input. Following bead purification, Illumina adapters were added by a secondary multiplex PCR, and libraries between 200 and 400 bp were gel-purified. The libraries contained internal 6-nucleotide barcodes that were used for demultiplexing. Sequencing of libraries was performed on an Illumina MiSeq with 2x220 or 2x250 nucleotide paired-end reads. Per the source publication's procedure: Paired reads were merged using FLASH 1.2.11 and were aligned to the GRCh37 human genome using BWA-MEM, after which TRA and TRB reads were extracted. V and J assignment used an IMGT-derived reference of cassette sequences and CDR3 motifs that included pseudogenes. Reads were translated in three frames, and productive CDR3s were defined as those with a C...FGXG motif and no stop codons. A clonotype was defined as a unique combination of a V-J cassette pair and a CDR3 amino acid sequence. Hamming distance filtering was applied to reads, with thresholds set by the sequence error rate of each sample in mapped regions. Using fastp at Q25 and MiXCR, TCRdb reprocessed the public reads and kept productive beta chains. Records with the same CDR3 protein are collapsed into one entry carrying the most frequent genes and DNA. For this entry, the V and J calls and clone size follow TCRdb and not the study's own pipeline. The table for this sample lists approximately 400,000 distinct CDR3 sequences; roughly two fifths of them were counted only once. The ten largest clonotypes hold approximately 12% of the sample.

The clonotype originates from a human donor with low-grade glioma or glioblastoma, undergoing nonglioma brain surgery, or in good health (not recorded which). The chain is encoded by TRBV12-3 or TRBV12-4 joined to TRBJ2-6; 7 central bases correspond to TRBD2. The sample consisted of glioma tissue, nonneoplastic brain tissue, or PBMCs (not recorded which). The DNA sequence follows: TGTGCCAGCGGGTCCAGCGGGATGTTTCCTGGGGCCAACGTCCTGACTTTC. Translated, this gives CASGSSGMFPGANVLTF.